A few counts support the clone carrying this T cell receptor (beta chain). Its specificity is unknown. The data were taken from a study of identical twins. In TCRdb, the 5' RACE reads were re-called with MiXCR into one record per CDR3 protein. The sample holds about 890,000 distinct CDR3 sequences, about 12% seen once. The study's findings and limits: Recombination models fit unrelated individuals' TCR alpha sharing but underestimated twins'. With abundant cord blood beta clonotypes, insertions were fewer; memory repertoires showed no such pattern. Some out-of-frame alpha sequences were shared by twins, and these showed excess low generation probability. Analyses of zero insertions could be partly confounded by invariant MAIT and iNKT cells.

V dropped 0 bases and J dropped 2; count of bases not matched to a gene: 5. The germline V gene encodes CDR1 LGHDT and CDR2 YNNKEL (reference sequence). The CDR3 covers 16 residues. Another study also made use of these data, one on yellow fever vaccine responses in identical twins.

The sample consisted of PBMCs. The chain is built from TRBV3-1 and TRBJ2-5, with 8 positions matching TRBD2. The sequence was obtained from a woman aged 18-30 years in good health. The DNA for the CDR3 is TGTGCCAGCAGCCAAGAAGGTAGCGGGGTACAAGAGACCCAGTACTTC. It translates to CASSQEGSGVQETQYF.